A selection of T cell receptor beta chains follows, all from one sample in a study of T cell clonotyping in hematopoietic cell transplantation. Sequenced by immunoSEQ multiplex PCR; TCRdb stores in-frame clones only, minus some. The data contain about 13,000 clones, approximately 88% of them seen just once; the ten biggest clones take up approximately 15%. The specimen comprised peripheral blood mononuclear cells, sampled before stem cell transplant. The receptors were sampled from a man aged 60 to 69 with acute myeloid leukemia. Some clones in this sample may be carry-over from other donors' samples. CDR3s include the opening cysteine and the closing phenylalanine or tryptophan. The order of the fields is J gene, V gene, CDR3 protein.

TRBJ2-6 | TRBV2 | CASSLTTGAGANVLTF
TRBJ2-7 | TRBV2 | CASNYRDSSYEQYF
TRBJ1-2 | TRBV28 | CASIKVQTGNYGYTF
TRBJ2-1 | TRBV2 | CASSDRLAERFYNEQFF
TRBJ2-2 | TRBV6-5 | CASSWDRRTGELFF
TRBJ1-5 | TRBV15 | CATRRGWQGPRNQPQHF
TRBJ1-4 | TRBV27 | CASSPMRSNEKLFF
TRBJ2-3 | TRBV9 | CASSVGVAGGPFSQYF
TRBJ1-4 | TRBV15 | CATSRGGEGEKLFF
TRBJ1-4 | TRBV7-9 | CASSLVKGVGEKLFF
TRBJ1-4 | TRBV5-4 | CASSPGTAATNEKLFF
TRBJ1-6 | TRBV5-1 | CASSLDGFPTSPLHF
TRBJ2-6 | TRBV5-1 | CASSLFASTAGANVLTF
TRBJ2-7 | TRBV14 | CASSTRQFNEQYF
TRBJ2-1 | TRBV7-2 | CASSATGSEQFF
TRBJ2-1 | TRBV28 | CASSLGVNEQFF
TRBJ2-3 | TRBV5-1 | CASSLRPDTQYF
TRBJ1-5 | TRBV19 | CASSIGYSQPQHF
TRBJ1-2 | TRBV12-5 | CASGLVANGYGYTF
TRBJ2-5 | TRBV6-8 | CASSSRLQETQYF
TRBJ2-3 | TRBV6-6 | CASRLTRAGQDTQYF
TRBJ2-3 | TRBV25-1 | CASSTGTGGHDTQYF
TRBJ2-7 | TRBV5-6 | CASSRDRGTRNEQYF
TRBJ2-7 | TRBV19 | CASSIVVSQEQYF
TRBJ1-4 | TRBV6-6 | CASSHRVNEKLFF
TRBJ1-5 | TRBV25-1 | CASSEYGGQPQHF
TRBJ2-1 | TRBV19 | CASSMGQAANEQFF
TRBJ1-6 | TRBV6-5 | CASSYSGDYNSPLHF
TRBJ1-2 | TRBV19 | CASTSNPYGYTF
TRBJ2-5 | TRBV2 | CASNPDRGQEGTQYF
TRBJ1-2 | TRBV5-1 | CASSPHGQKDYGYTF
TRBJ1-1 | TRBV30 | CACCRGSTEAFF
TRBJ1-3 | TRBV29-1 | CSVEWQGDTIYF
TRBJ2-3 | TRBV6-5 | CASTSGGGTDTQYF
TRBJ1-4 | TRBV5-1 | CASSGGTDEKLFF
TRBJ2-1 | TRBV6-1 | CASSPPGVSYNEQFF
TRBJ1-5 | TRBV11-3 | CASSPPWTVSNQPQHF
TRBJ1-1 | TRBV4-3 | CASSQNSAGMNTEAFF
TRBJ1-3 | TRBV30 | CAWSAPTGGFSGNTIYF
TRBJ2-3 | TRBV6-5 | CASSSGTDTDTQYF
TRBJ2-2 | TRBV5-1 | CASSPGQGATGELFF